This T cell receptor beta chain was found in a study of T cells in Graves' hyperthyroidism and ophthalmopathy. Study results and limitations: The blood repertoire included most of the expanded thyroid clonotypes above 0.001. Separation of ophthalmopathy from stable hyperthyroidism was achieved by a 13 V-J model.

The germline V and J ends were trimmed by 6 bases and 8 bases, with 16 bases remaining between them. Germline V gene data show CDR1 as ENHRY and CDR2 as SYGVKD. The CDR3 is 13 amino acids. Concerning this clonotype itself: Its antigen is currently unknown.

The study left out patients who had uncontrolled infection, other autoimmune disease, pregnancy or lactation. Orbital computed tomography and thyroid ultrasound, together with serum TRAb and thyroxine and clinical symptoms, were used for diagnoses. TCR beta CDR3 regions were amplified from RNA transcripts. The study used the HTBI primer set for a first-round RT-PCR of the TCR CDR3. TCRdb fed the multiplex PCR reads into MiXCR, producing one record per CDR3 protein. The sample contains roughly 740,000 distinct CDR3 sequences, about 16% of which appear only once. The chain recombines TRBV10-3 with TRBJ1-2; D is possibly TRBD1 (6 bases). The sequence came from a man between 18 and 29 years old with Graves' hyperthyroidism. Sequencing was performed on blood. The DNA for the CDR3 is TGTGCCATCAGGGTGGGGGCCGGGCGCGGCTACACCTTC. Translated, it gives CAIRVGAGRGYTF.